This T cell receptor (beta chain) is from a study of blood T cell repertoires in COVID-19. As for the study in general: The samples span acute and convalescent COVID-19 from the United States, Italy and Spain. The cDNA or gDNA used as material had been derived from T cells, B-cell-depleted T cells, or PBMCs.

Per the study methods: By means of reference gene primer amplification, nucleated cell counts were estimated. TCRdb keeps only in-frame clones here, not all; method: immunoSEQ multiplex PCR. V and J calls and clone size come straight from that table; D and trimming were deduced from the DNA. The repertoire holds some 100,000 clones, with more than 75% as singletons. V shed 4 bases and J 0 bases; nucleotides not matched to a gene: 1. CDR3 length: 15 residues. Germline V gives CDR1 SGHVS, CDR2 FNYEAQ. Sequenced sample: peripheral blood. This chain connects TRBV7-6 to TRBJ2-2, with TRBD1 identical over 8 bases. The TCR originated in a middle-aged man with acute or convalescent COVID-19. The CDR3 region has the DNA TGTGCCAGCAGCTCACAGGGGGCGAACACCGGGGAGCTGTTTTTT. The encoded protein is CASSSQGANTGELFF.